The rows below give T cell receptor beta chains drawn from one sample of a study of blood T cell repertoires in COVID-19. The method was immunoSEQ multiplex PCR; TCRdb's version includes in-frame clones alone and lacks a portion of them. The sample lists 130,000 or so clones, more than 75% occurring once. Specimen: peripheral blood. The origin of the receptors is a man aged 45 to 65 with acute or convalescent COVID-19. The CDR3 runs from the conserved cysteine through the conserved F or W. Fields, in order: V gene, J gene, D gene, clone size, CDR3 protein, CDR3 DNA. D genes are given only for firm matches. Clone sizes are given selectively: once, few, many, or a class where the clone is expanded.

>TRBV21-1|TRBJ1-4|-|-
CASSVEGFNEKLFF
TGTGCCAGCAGCGTCGAGGGTTTTAATGAAAAACTGTTTTTT
>TRBV4-3|TRBJ1-1|-|few
CASSQGAQLNTEAFF
TGCGCCAGCAGCCAAGGGGCCCAGTTGAACACTGAAGCTTTCTTT
>TRBV3-1/TRBV3-2|TRBJ2-5|TRBD2|-
CASSQRAGDGETQYF
TGTGCCAGCAGCCAGAGGGCGGGAGACGGTGAGACCCAGTACTTC
>TRBV4-1|TRBJ2-1|TRBD2|-
CASSQEGTSGSFNEQFF
TGCGCCAGCAGCCAAGAGGGGACTAGCGGGAGTTTCAATGAGCAGTTCTTC
>TRBV30|TRBJ1-1|-|-
CAWGARGIEAFF
TGTGCCTGGGGTGCACGAGGCATAGAAGCTTTCTTT
>TRBV24-1|TRBJ2-2|TRBD1|-
CATSDPGQGPTGELFF
TGTGCCACCAGTGATCCGGGACAGGGGCCCACCGGGGAGCTGTTTTTT
>TRBV19|TRBJ1-6|TRBD1|-
CASSIKTGGNSPLHF
TGTGCCAGTAGTATCAAGACAGGGGGCAATTCACCCCTCCACTTT
>TRBV11-2|TRBJ2-7|-|-
CASSLLASSYEQYF
TGTGCCAGCAGCTTACTCGCCAGCTCCTACGAGCAGTACTTC
>TRBV2|TRBJ1-1|TRBD1|-
CASSRQGPHTEAFF
TGTGCCAGCAGCAGACAGGGGCCCCACACTGAAGCTTTCTTT
>TRBV7-9|TRBJ2-3|TRBD2|-
CASSLGLAASTDTQYF
TGTGCCAGCAGCTTGGGACTAGCGGCTAGCACAGATACGCAGTATTTT
>TRBV9|TRBJ2-7|TRBD2|-
CASSIGTSGFYEQYF
TGTGCCAGCAGCATAGGGACTAGCGGATTCTACGAGCAGTACTTC
>TRBV6-9|TRBJ2-1|-|once
CASSLLAPKYNEQFF
TGTGCCAGCAGTTTATTGGCCCCGAAGTACAATGAGCAGTTCTTC
>TRBV5-5|TRBJ1-2|-|-
CASSLFGSGYTF
TGTGCCAGCAGCTTGTTCGGGAGTGGCTACACCTTC
>TRBV6-5|TRBJ2-3|TRBD2|-
CASELSSGRTDTQYF
TGTGCCAGCGAGTTGAGTAGCGGGAGAACAGATACGCAGTATTTT
>TRBV5-1|TRBJ1-1|-|-
CASSPPLFRGGMNTEAFF
TGCGCCAGCAGCCCCCCGCTCTTCAGGGGCGGAATGAACACTGAAGCTTTCTTT
>TRBV29-1|TRBJ2-1|TRBD1|-
CSAEDRTGRSSYNEQFF
TGCAGCGCAGAGGACAGGACCGGTCGGAGCTCCTACAATGAGCAGTTCTTC
>TRBV5-8|TRBJ2-3|-|-
CASSNRGTPGEDTQYF
TGTGCCAGCAGCAACCGTGGGACTCCCGGGGAAGATACGCAGTATTTT
>TRBV24-1|TRBJ2-7|-|-
CATSDSGAGLVHEQYF
TGTGCCACCAGTGACTCGGGAGCAGGGCTCGTCCACGAGCAGTACTTC
>TRBV27|TRBJ2-5|-|once
CASSFGGSKTQYF
TGTGCCAGCAGTTTTGGTGGGAGCAAGACCCAGTACTTC
>TRBV4-1|TRBJ2-5|-|-
CASSHSTEKETQYF
TGCGCCAGCAGCCATTCGACAGAAAAAGAGACCCAGTACTTC
>TRBV20-1|TRBJ2-1|TRBD1|-
CSASERTGGNEQFF
TGCAGTGCTAGTGAGAGGACAGGGGGTAATGAGCAGTTCTTC
>TRBV5-1|TRBJ2-1|TRBD2|-
CASSPWSSGSSYNEQFF
TGCGCCAGCAGCCCGTGGTCTAGCGGGAGCTCCTACAATGAGCAGTTCTTC
>TRBV27|TRBJ2-1|-|few
CASSPRGGGNNEQFF
TGTGCCAGCAGTCCTCGAGGGGGGGGGAACAATGAGCAGTTCTTC
>TRBV6-5|TRBJ1-2|-|-
CASSYSQGLYGYTF
TGTGCCAGCAGTTACTCGCAGGGGCTCTATGGCTACACCTTC
>TRBV21-1|TRBJ1-1|-|few
CASSKAAEGVTEAFF
TGTGCCAGCAGCAAAGCGGCCGAGGGGGTAACTGAAGCTTTCTTT
>TRBV7-9|TRBJ2-7|TRBD2|-
CASSSPVAGGSSYEQYF
TGTGCCAGCAGCTCTCCCGTCGCGGGAGGGAGCTCCTACGAGCAGTACTTC
>TRBV2|TRBJ2-1|-|-
CASSLEGFQGEQFF
TGTGCCAGCAGCCTGGAGGGATTTCAGGGTGAGCAGTTCTTC
>TRBV27|TRBJ1-2|-|-
CASSSPGGTGPANYGYTF
TGTGCCAGCAGTTCCCCCGGGGGTACAGGTCCTGCTAACTATGGCTACACCTTC
>TRBV6-5|TRBJ1-4|-|-
CASRSRGRGEKLFF
TGTGCCAGCAGGAGCCGAGGGCGGGGAGAAAAACTGTTTTTT
>TRBV7-2|TRBJ2-7|-|-
CASSLGRPTYEQYF
TGTGCCAGCAGCTTGGGGCGTCCAACGTACGAGCAGTACTTC
>TRBV28|TRBJ2-5|-|-
CASTPQQGGQETQYF
TGTGCCAGCACCCCCCAACAGGGAGGGCAAGAGACCCAGTACTTC
>TRBV15|TRBJ2-5|TRBD1|-
CATSQGATNQETQYF
TGTGCCACCAGCCAGGGGGCGACGAACCAAGAGACCCAGTACTTC
>TRBV18|TRBJ2-2|-|-
CASSPGQNTGELFF
TGTGCCAGCTCACCGGGACAGAACACCGGGGAGCTGTTTTTT
>TRBV7-2|TRBJ2-5|-|-
CASSLRGGETQYF
TGTGCCAGCAGCTTACGGGGAGGCGAGACCCAGTACTTC
>TRBV6-5|TRBJ1-5|TRBD1|-
CASSYLQGGNQPQHF
TGTGCCAGCAGTTACCTACAGGGGGGCAATCAGCCCCAGCATTTT
>TRBV5-1|TRBJ2-1|TRBD2|-
CASSLVPLAGNEQFF
TGCGCCAGCAGCTTGGTGCCCCTAGCGGGCAATGAGCAGTTCTTC
>TRBV30|TRBJ1-2|-|-
CAWSVHRANGYTF
TGTGCCTGGAGTGTACACAGGGCGAATGGCTACACCTTC
>TRBV10-3|TRBJ2-1|-|-
CAISTNREQFF
TGTGCCATCAGCACAAACAGGGAGCAGTTCTTC
>TRBV7-2|TRBJ2-3|TRBD2|-
CASSWEPGLDTDTQYF
TGTGCCAGCAGCTGGGAACCGGGACTAGACACAGATACGCAGTATTTT
>TRBV24-1|TRBJ1-1|-|-
CATSDYLPGLVMPEAFF
TGTGCCACCAGTGACTACCTACCGGGTCTTGTTATGCCTGAAGCTTTCTTT
>TRBV9|TRBJ2-1|-|once
CASSQGPSSYNEQFF
TGTGCCAGCTCCCAGGGCCCGAGCTCCTACAATGAGCAGTTCTTC
>TRBV30|TRBJ2-3|-|-
CASVRGSGFAQYF
TGTGCCTCTGTCCGGGGGTCAGGTTTCGCGCAGTATTTT
>TRBV27|TRBJ1-5|TRBD1|-
CASRPGQGATQPQHF
TGTGCCAGCAGACCTGGACAGGGGGCAACCCAGCCCCAGCATTTT
>TRBV5-1|TRBJ2-3|TRBD2|-
CASSRGTSGVADTQYF
TGCGCCAGCAGCCGGGGGACTAGCGGGGTGGCAGATACGCAGTATTTT
>TRBV29-1|TRBJ2-5|TRBD1|-
CSVVPGQGKETQYF
TGCAGCGTTGTACCGGGACAGGGGAAAGAGACCCAGTACTTC
>TRBV6-2/TRBV6-3|TRBJ2-5|TRBD2|-
CASSYPGLAMVQETQYF
TGTGCCAGCAGTTATCCGGGACTAGCGATGGTCCAAGAGACCCAGTACTTC
>TRBV3-1/TRBV3-2|TRBJ2-6|TRBD1|-
CASSQDRDRGFSGANVLTF
TGTGCCAGCAGCCAAGATCGGGACAGGGGGTTCTCTGGGGCCAACGTCCTGACTTTC
>TRBV7-9|TRBJ1-1|TRBD1|-
CASRPRTGGNTEAFF
TGTGCCAGCAGACCGAGGACAGGGGGGAACACTGAAGCTTTCTTT
>TRBV19|TRBJ2-1|TRBD1|-
CASSPLDRDYNEQFF
TGTGCCAGTAGTCCGTTGGACAGGGATTACAATGAGCAGTTCTTC
>TRBV19|TRBJ1-5|-|-
CASKSGAGNQPQHF
TGTGCCAGTAAAAGTGGGGCCGGGAATCAGCCCCAGCATTTT
>TRBV6-6|TRBJ1-3|-|once
CASSKLMTAIYF
TGTGCCAGCAGTAAACTAATGACGGCCATATATTTT